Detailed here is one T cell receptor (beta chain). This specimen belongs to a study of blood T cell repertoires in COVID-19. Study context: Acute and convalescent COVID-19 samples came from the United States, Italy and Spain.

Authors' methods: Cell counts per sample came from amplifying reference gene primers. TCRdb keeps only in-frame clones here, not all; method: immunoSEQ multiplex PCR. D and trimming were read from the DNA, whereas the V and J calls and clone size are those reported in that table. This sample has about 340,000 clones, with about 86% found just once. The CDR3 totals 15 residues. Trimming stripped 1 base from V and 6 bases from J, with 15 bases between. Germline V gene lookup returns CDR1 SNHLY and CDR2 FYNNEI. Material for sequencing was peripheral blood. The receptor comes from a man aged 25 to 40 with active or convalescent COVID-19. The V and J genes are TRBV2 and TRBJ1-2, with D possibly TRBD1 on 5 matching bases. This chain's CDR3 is CASSEVPRGGNGYTF. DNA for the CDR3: TGTGCCAGCAGTGAAGTGCCGCGGGGGGGGAATGGCTACACCTTC.